This TCR beta chain is from a study of blood T cell repertoires in COVID-19. Overall study context: Researchers got acute and convalescent COVID-19 samples from the United States, Italy and Spain.

Germline V CDR1 and CDR2: SGHRS, YFSETQ. With V trimmed by 7 bases and J by 3 bases, 15 bases remained unmatched. This CDR3 is 16 amino acids long. Assay: immunoSEQ multiplex PCR; the TCRdb copy retains only in-frame clones and omits some. The data contain 150,000 to 200,000 clones, roughly 87% of them singletons. The source is a human donor in a cohort sampled during active COVID-19. This chain uses TRBV5-1 with TRBJ2-7; 8 bases map to TRBD2. Sequencing was carried out using peripheral blood. CDR3 sequence reads: CASSRAGEAAVYEQYF. CDR3 bases: TGCGCCAGCTCGAGAGCGGGAGAGGCGGCGGTCTACGAGCAGTACTTC.